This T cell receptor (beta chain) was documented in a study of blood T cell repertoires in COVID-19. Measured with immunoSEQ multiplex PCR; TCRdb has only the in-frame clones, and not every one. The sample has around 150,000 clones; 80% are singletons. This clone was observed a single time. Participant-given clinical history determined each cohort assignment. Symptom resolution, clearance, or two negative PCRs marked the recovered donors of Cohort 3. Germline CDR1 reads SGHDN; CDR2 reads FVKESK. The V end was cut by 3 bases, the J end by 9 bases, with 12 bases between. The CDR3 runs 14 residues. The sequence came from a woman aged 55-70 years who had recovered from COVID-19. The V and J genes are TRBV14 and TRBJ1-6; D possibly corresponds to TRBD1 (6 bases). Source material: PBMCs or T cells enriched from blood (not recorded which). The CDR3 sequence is CASSQQGLGSPLHF. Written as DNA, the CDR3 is TGTGCCAGCAGCCAGCAGGGGTTAGGTTCACCCCTCCACTTT.